This T cell receptor beta chain was profiled in a study of CD8 T cells in Susac syndrome (dated by TCRdb to between 2018 and 2021). About the investigation overall: The study used repertoire sequencing to test whether antigen drove CD8+ T cell activation and differentiation in Susac syndrome. The clonality of the CD8+ T cell repertoire was compared across 11 to 12 healthy donors, roughly 14 Susac syndrome patients and under 18 multiple sclerosis patients.

What the study reported, not specific to this receptor: The TCR sequencing and HLA analysis was acknowledged to have included a relatively small number of individuals.

RNA was extracted with the RNeasy kit and 0.5 to 1 ug was reverse transcribed using random hexamers. The immunoSEQ multiplex PCR assay, which covers 54 Vbeta and 13 Jbeta segments, was used to amplify TCR beta CDR3 regions. PCR amplification bias was corrected using a synthetic template baseline for primer optimization and computational correction. Turning to the authors' computational methods: Only productive sequences were kept, with reads annotated to V, D and J genes according to IMGT and analyzed in immunoSEQ Analyzer. Clonality was calculated as one minus the Shannon entropy normalized by log2 of the number of productive unique sequences. Public and private clones were assessed among the 100 most prevalent clones of each patient and control. Clones were defined as Susac-specific when absent from the healthy and MS cohorts, from over 950 published viral clones and from other ImmuneACCESS disease sequences. The raw public reads went through TCRdb reprocessing: fastp at Q25, MiXCR clone calling, in-frame beta chains kept. Under each unique CDR3 protein, matching rows form one entry showing the most common genes and DNA. The authors' filters were not applied to this entry. Within this sample are a few hundred thousand distinct CDR3 sequences, with roughly 90% of them counted one time only. Jointly, the top ten make up 0.1% to 0.15% of the sample.

To note about this clonotype: Which antigen it targets is not known. Base qualities were left out, and no much larger clone turns up one base away.

High-throughput TCR beta sequencing profiled peripheral blood CD8+ and CD4+ T cells from healthy donors, Susac syndrome patients and multiple sclerosis patients. The multiple sclerosis controls were treatment-naive patients who had stable or active relapsing-remitting disease and met the revised McDonald criteria. CD8+ TEMRA cells were enriched by FACS, while bulk CD8+ and CD4+ T cells were purified by magnetic negative isolation. Blood was collected in EDTA tubes and processed within 24 hours, with PBMCs isolated through density gradient centrifugation. PBMCs intended for TCR sequencing were frozen in liquid nitrogen and were later thawed in a 37 degrees C water bath. The sorted or isolated CD4+, CD8+ and CD8+ TEMRA cells reached a purity of at least 90%. The sample was CD8+ T cells from PBMCs. This TCR was sampled from a human donor with multiple sclerosis.

The CDR3 here reads CAWTLGGAGNTEAFF. In nucleotides, the sequence is TGTGCCTGGACCCTAGGGGGGGCCGGGAACACTGAAGCTTTCTTT. The V gene is TRBV30 and the J gene is TRBJ1-1; TRBD1 is perhaps the D gene, given 6 matching bases. The CDR3 starts with the cysteine, ends with the phenylalanine, and has 15 residues. Kept here is only the CDR3 DNA, which spans 45 bases and is read in frame from base 1. V is clipped by 4 bases and J by 1 base, and the sequence between their germline boundaries is 16 bases long. The germline V gene (reference sequence) supplies CDR1 GTSNPN and CDR2 SVGIG.